This record concerns one T cell receptor beta chain sequence. The V gene lost 0 bases and the J gene lost 10 bases, with 16 bases spanning the gap. CDR1 and CDR2 (germline): MGHRA, YSYEKL. CDR3 length: 15 residues. This sample was taken from a study of blood T cell repertoires in COVID-19. Study at large: Samples representing acute and convalescent COVID-19 were sourced from the United States, Italy and Spain. The cDNA or gDNA used as material had been derived from T cells, B-cell-depleted T cells, or PBMCs.

Sequencing was performed with immunoSEQ multiplex PCR; in TCRdb, only in-frame clones are kept and a portion is missing. The table includes some 340,000 clones, about 86% detected once. This TCR came from a man younger than 45 with active or convalescent COVID-19. Material for sequencing was peripheral blood. The chain recombines TRBV4-1 with TRBJ2-1; TRBD2 is a possible D gene (6 bases). This CDR3 reads CASSQEQFRGTEQFF. The CDR3 DNA reads as TGCGCCAGCAGCCAAGAGCAGTTTCGGGGGACGGAGCAGTTCTTC.